This T cell receptor (beta chain) comes out of a study of T cells in Graves' hyperthyroidism and ophthalmopathy. The germline V gene encodes CDR1 MNHEY and CDR2 SVGEGT. The CDR3 has 16 amino acids. V lost 5 bases and J lost 5; bases outside the gene matches: 9. TCR beta CDR3 regions were amplified from RNA transcripts. First-round RT-PCR with HTBI primers amplified the TCR CDR3 region. TCRdb re-called the multiplex PCR reads through MiXCR, storing one row per CDR3 protein. The sample has some 490,000 distinct CDR3 sequences, approximately 23% seen once; the top ten hold around 47%. The clonotype originates from a woman between 65 and 79 years old with Graves' ophthalmopathy. The sequenced sample was blood. This chain joins TRBV6-2 or TRBV6-3 and TRBJ1-1, with 12 bases lining up with TRBD1. The CDR3 DNA sequence: TGTGCCAGCAGTCCCCGGGACAGGGGGCGGTGGACTGAAGCTTTCTTT. It yields the protein CASSPRDRGRWTEAFF.